Below are 22 T cell receptor beta chains sequenced from a single sample in a study of T cells in Graves' hyperthyroidism and ophthalmopathy. Template material for amplifying TCR beta CDR3 regions consisted of RNA transcripts. The HTBI primer set served for first-round RT-PCR of the TCR CDR3. TCRdb independently ran MiXCR on the multiplex PCR reads; one entry per CDR3 protein. The sample includes 360,000 or so distinct CDR3 sequences, about 18% of them seen just once. The sequenced sample was blood. These receptors came from a woman between 18 and 29 years old with Graves' hyperthyroidism.

The rearrangement uses TRBV12-3 or TRBV12-4 and TRBJ1-2; D perhaps matches TRBD1 (5 bases). With 6 bases removed from V and 3 bases from J, the gap between germline ends came to 17 bases. The CDR3 runs 15 residues. The DNA for the CDR3 is TGTGCCAGCAGCGGGGGTGACGGAATTTACTATGGCTACACCTTC. Residues: CASSGGDGIYYGYTF.

The chain has TRBV9 and TRBJ1-5, with D tentatively TRBD1 (6 bases). This CDR3 spans 14 amino acids. V was trimmed by 0 bases and J by 6 bases, leaving 10 bases between them. CDR1 is SGDLS and CDR2 is YYNGEE in the germline V gene. The CDR3 nucleotides are TGTGCCAGCAGCGTAGAAGGGGGTCGTCAGCCCCAGCATTTT. Translating it yields CASSVEGGRQPQHF. The full variable domain, rest sourced from reference TRBV9 and TRBJ1-5, is DSGVTQTPKHLITATGQRVTLRCSPRSGDLSVYWYQQSLDQGLQFLIQYYNGEERAKGNILERFSAQQFPDLHSELNLSSLELGDSALYFCASSVEGGRQPQHFGDGTRLSIL.

In this sample, this clonotype turned up many times. V is TRBV5-4 and J is TRBJ1-2, with D possibly being TRBD1 (6 bases). Germline-derived CDR1 and CDR2 are SGHNT and YYREEE (reference sequence). V lost 4 bases and J 4 bases, leaving 14 bases between the germline ends. This CDR3 spans 14 amino acids. DNA of the CDR3: TGTGCCAGCAGCCCAGCCGGGACACCCTATGGCTACACCTTC. Translation: CASSPAGTPYGYTF.

This clonotype was seen ten or more times. V is TRBV24-1 and J is TRBJ1-2; no firm D call. V was cut by 5 bases and J by 5 bases, with 11 bases left in between. CDR3 length equals 13 residues. The germline gives CDR1 KGHDR, CDR2 SFDVKD. As DNA, the CDR3 is TGTGCCACCAGTGTTTCGGATTCGTATGGCTACACCTTC. This encodes CATSVSDSYGYTF.

This clonotype was counted at least ten times. The chain combines TRBV9 with TRBJ1-2, with TRBD1 as a possible D gene (6 bases). This CDR3 has 12 residues. Germline V gene sequence: CDR1 SGDLS, CDR2 YYNGEE. Trimming stripped 0 bases from V and 8 bases from J, with 8 bases between. DNA of the CDR3: TGTGCCAGCAGCGTAGCAGGGGTCGGCTACACCTTC. Its protein product is CASSVAGVGYTF.

There are a few counts of this clonotype. One end of the junction is discordant with germline, which a read error may explain. The chain joins TRBV3-1 to TRBJ2-4, with D unresolved. CDR3 length: 16 amino acids. Germline V CDR1 and CDR2: LGHDT, YNNKEL (reference sequence). This CDR3 reads CASSLPLRRWRNIKYF. The CDR3 nucleotides are TGTGCCAGCAGCCTACCCCTTAGGCGCTGGAGAAACATTAAGTACTTC.

This clonotype was seen many times. The CDR3 DNA reads as TGTGCCAGCAGCGTAGCGGGCTATGGCTACACCTTC. This translates into CASSVAGYGYTF. This chain links TRBV9 with TRBJ1-2; D uncertain. Germline V gives CDR1 SGDLS, CDR2 YYNGEE. V was shortened by 0 bases and J by 4 bases, with 4 bases between the two germline ends. This CDR3 comprises 12 residues.

This clonotype appeared many times. V gene TRBV20-1 combines with J gene TRBJ2-2; D remains unclear. Germline-derived CDR1 and CDR2 are DFQATT and SNEGSKA (reference sequence). V lost 2 bases and J lost 1, with 5 bases in between. CDR3 length equals 13 residues. The CDR3 here is CSARSWNTGELFF. The DNA of the CDR3 is TGCAGTGCTAGAAGCTGGAACACCGGGGAGCTGTTTTTT.

This clonotype has ten or more counts. This chain links TRBV3-1 with TRBJ2-2; tentatively, D is TRBD1 or TRBD2 (5 bases each). This CDR3 spans 15 amino acids. Germline V gene lookup returns CDR1 LGHDT and CDR2 YNNKEL (reference sequence). V was cut by 3 bases and J by 2 bases, with 10 bases left in between. This chain's CDR3 is CASSHRDHNTGELFF. DNA of the CDR3: TGTGCCAGCAGCCACCGGGACCATAACACCGGGGAGCTGTTTTTT.

This clonotype was counted ten times or more. The rearrangement joins TRBV29-1 to TRBJ2-2, with D possibly being TRBD1 (5 bases). Looked up from germline, CDR1 is SQVTM and CDR2 is ANQGSEA. The ends were cut back, 3 bases at V and 3 bases at J, with 11 bases in the middle. The CDR3 runs 14 residues. The CDR3 loop reads CSVEEQADTGELFF. The DNA of the CDR3 is TGCAGCGTTGAGGAACAGGCGGACACCGGGGAGCTGTTTTTT.

The rearrangement joins TRBV13 to TRBJ2-7; 9 bases line up with TRBD2. V lost 6 bases and J lost 3; bases outside the gene matches: 9. CDR3 size: 15 residues. Germline V CDR1 and CDR2: PRHDT, FYEKMQ (reference sequence). The CDR3 loop reads CASRAGSGSVYEQYF. DNA of the CDR3: TGTGCCAGCAGAGCAGGTAGCGGGAGCGTCTACGAGCAGTACTTC.

The chain recombines TRBV6-2 or TRBV6-3 with TRBJ2-2; TRBD1 matches 7 bases. The CDR3 has 17 residues. Germline CDR1 MNHEY, CDR2 SVGEGT. Losses at the gene ends were 6 bases for V and 2 bases for J; bases not matched to a gene: 12. The CDR3 loop is CASRKKWGQSNTGELFF. CDR3 bases: TGTGCCAGCAGGAAAAAATGGGGACAGAGTAACACCGGGGAGCTGTTTTTT.

This clonotype was counted between two and nine times. V and J are TRBV30 and TRBJ1-5, with 8 nucleotides matching TRBD1. Germline V lookup: CDR1 GTSNPN, CDR2 SVGIG (reference sequence). The junction had 8 bases not matched to a gene; V was cut back by 2 bases and J by 8 bases. This CDR3 contains 14 residues. The chain's CDR3 is CAWSPGQETEPQHF. CDR3 coding DNA: TGTGCCTGGAGTCCGGGACAGGAAACCGAGCCCCAGCATTTT.

This clonotype has ten or more counts. The V call is TRBV20-1, the J call TRBJ1-2; D ambiguous. V shed 0 bases and J shed 5 bases, with 16 bases lying between them. CDR3 length: 15 residues. From germline, CDR1 is DFQATT and CDR2 SNEGSKA (reference sequence). This CDR3 reads CSAREPKDWRYGYTF. CDR3 DNA: TGCAGTGCTAGAGAACCAAAGGACTGGCGGTATGGCTACACCTTC.

The sample holds many counts of this clonotype. This chain uses TRBV6-1 with TRBJ1-2; no clear D. CDR1 is MNHNS, CDR2 SASEGT, per germline. The CDR3 totals 14 residues. Trimming stripped 2 bases from V and 7 bases from J, with 14 bases between. CDR3 region: CASSERLSKGGYTF. In DNA, the CDR3 is TGTGCCAGCAGTGAAAGGCTGTCGAAGGGTGGCTACACCTTC.

This clonotype has ten or more counts. The rearrangement links TRBV12-3 or TRBV12-4 to TRBJ1-2, with 7 bases identical to TRBD1. V dropped 2 bases and J dropped 11; count of bases not matched to a gene: 5. The CDR3 length is 12 residues. The CDR3 is CASSLFSTGYTF. DNA of the CDR3: TGTGCCAGCAGTTTATTCTCGACAGGGTACACCTTC.

This clonotype has ten or more counts. The chain recombines TRBV7-9 with TRBJ2-2; 8 nucleotides line up with TRBD1. J was trimmed by 5 bases and V by 5 bases; bases with no gene match: 7. CDR1 is SEHNR and CDR2 is FQNEAQ in the germline V gene (reference sequence). CDR3 size: 15 residues. DNA for the CDR3: TGTGCCAGCAGCGATTGGACAGGGATGACCGGGGAGCTGTTTTTT. It codes for CASSDWTGMTGELFF.

This clonotype was seen only a few times. The rearrangement uses TRBV2 and TRBJ2-5, with D unresolved. Germline V lookup: CDR1 SNHLY, CDR2 FYNNEI. V shed 3 bases and J shed 5 bases, with 10 bases lying between them. CDR3 length: 13 residues. The CDR3, as DNA: TGTGCCAGCAGTGAGAATACTGGTGAGACCCAGTACTTC. Translating gives CASSENTGETQYF.

This clonotype was recorded many times. This chain connects TRBV28 to TRBJ2-5, with TRBD2 identical over 9 bases. This CDR3 is built from 15 residues. The germline V gene has CDR1 MDHEN and CDR2 SYDVKM. Trimming cost V 4 bases and J 4 bases; bases outside gene matches: 7. In nucleotides, the CDR3 is TGTGCCAGCAGTTCCCAGACTAGCGGAAGAGAGACCCAGTACTTC. Protein: CASSSQTSGRETQYF. Together with reference TRBV28 and TRBJ2-5, the CDR3 gives the full variable domain: DVKVTQSSRYLVKRTGEKVFLECVQDMDHENMFWYRQDPGLGLRLIYFSYDVKMKEKGDIPEGYSVSREKKERFSLILESASTNQTSMYLCASSSQTSGRETQYFGPGTRLLVL.

The chain links TRBV28 to TRBJ2-5, with TRBD2 identical over 13 bases. Germline trimming cut 3 bases from V and 1 base from J; bases unmatched to any gene: 5. CDR3 length: 17 amino acids. Germline CDR1 MDHEN, CDR2 SYDVKM. The CDR3 region has the DNA TGTGCCAGCAGTTTCGGACTAGCGGGGGCAACCCAAGAGACCCAGTACTTC. This sequence encodes CASSFGLAGATQETQYF.

This clonotype has at least ten counts. The chain has TRBV7-3 and TRBJ2-6, with D unclear. The germline V gene has CDR1 SGHTA and CDR2 FQGTGA. This CDR3 has 14 amino acids. V lost 5 bases to trimming and J lost 2 bases, with 7 bases between them. CDR3 coding DNA: TGTGCCAGCAGCCTTAGGGCTGGGGCCAACGTCCTGACTTTC. Protein sequence: CASSLRAGANVLTF.

This clonotype occurred many times. V gene TRBV24-1 combines with J gene TRBJ2-5; D is uncertain. CDR1 is KGHDR, CDR2 SFDVKD, per germline. With 1 base removed from V and 5 bases from J, the gap between germline ends came to 7 bases. The CDR3 consists of 13 residues. The DNA of the CDR3 is TGTGCCACCAGTGATTTAAATGGGGAGACCCAGTACTTC. This gives the protein CATSDLNGETQYF.